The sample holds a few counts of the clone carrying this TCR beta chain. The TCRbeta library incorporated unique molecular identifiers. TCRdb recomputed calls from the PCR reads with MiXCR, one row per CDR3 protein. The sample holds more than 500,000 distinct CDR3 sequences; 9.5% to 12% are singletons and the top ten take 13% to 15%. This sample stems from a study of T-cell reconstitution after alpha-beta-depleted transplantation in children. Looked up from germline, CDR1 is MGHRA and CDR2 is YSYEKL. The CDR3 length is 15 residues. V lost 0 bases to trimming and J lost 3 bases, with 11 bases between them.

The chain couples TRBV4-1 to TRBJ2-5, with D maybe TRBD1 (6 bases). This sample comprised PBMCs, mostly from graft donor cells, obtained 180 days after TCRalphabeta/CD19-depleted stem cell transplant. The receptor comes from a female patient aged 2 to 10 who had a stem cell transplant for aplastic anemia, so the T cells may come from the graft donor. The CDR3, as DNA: TGCGCCAGCAGCCAAGAAGGGGACACGGAAGAGACCCAGTACTTC. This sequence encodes CASSQEGDTEETQYF.